This is a list of T cell receptor beta chains from one sample in a study of Tregs in tolerant kidney transplant recipients. This table comes from immunoSEQ multiplex PCR, and its TCRdb copy is limited to in-frame clones, with some not included. This sample has about 78,000 clones, with around 90% found just once. This sample comprised Tregs from blood, obtained before the transplant. These receptors were obtained from a human donor who received a combined kidney and bone marrow transplant. Both conserved end residues are part of each CDR3. The order of the fields is CDR3 protein, CDR3 DNA, clone size, V gene, D gene, J gene. A D gene is named only where the DNA matches it firmly. Size tells how often a clone was seen (once, few, many) or the class of an expanded clone, and some rows leave it out.

CASSFSSDYEQYF | TGTGCCAGCAGCTTTTCCAGTGACTACGAGCAGTACTTC | NA | TRBV11-2 | NA | TRBJ2-7
CASSLYRQGIDYEQYF | TGTGCCAGCAGTTTATACCGACAGGGGATCGACTACGAGCAGTACTTC | NA | TRBV28 | TRBD1 | TRBJ2-7
CASSVPGLAAYNEQFF | TGTGCCAGCAGCGTTCCGGGACTAGCAGCATACAATGAGCAGTTCTTC | NA | TRBV11-1 | TRBD2 | TRBJ2-1
CASSSRTGGETQYF | TGCGCCAGCAGCTCAAGGACGGGCGGGGAGACCCAGTACTTC | NA | TRBV5-1 | NA | TRBJ2-5
CASSPSGQARVDTQYF | TGTGCCAGCAGCCCTAGCGGCCAGGCGAGGGTCGATACGCAGTATTTT | NA | TRBV11-2 | TRBD2 | TRBJ2-3
CASRRGANKAYEQYF | TGTGCCAGCCGGAGGGGGGCGAACAAGGCCTACGAGCAGTACTTC | NA | TRBV27 | NA | TRBJ2-7
CASSEGDWGLDTEAFF | TGTGCCAGCAGTGAGGGGGACTGGGGCTTGGACACTGAAGCTTTCTTT | NA | TRBV6-1 | NA | TRBJ1-1
CAWSVGGGLYSGANVLTF | TGTGCCTGGAGTGTCGGAGGGGGCCTTTACTCTGGGGCCAACGTCCTGACTTTC | NA | TRBV30 | NA | TRBJ2-6
CASMVAGFDTQYF | TGTGCCAGCATGGTAGCGGGATTTGATACGCAGTATTTT | NA | TRBV7-2 | TRBD2 | TRBJ2-3
CASSQTSDTGELFF | TGTGCCAGCTCACAAACTAGCGACACCGGGGAGCTGTTTTTT | NA | TRBV18 | TRBD2 | TRBJ2-2
CASSSDRTGNYGYTF | TGTGCCAGCAGCTCGGATCGGACAGGCAACTATGGCTACACCTTC | NA | TRBV6-5 | TRBD1 | TRBJ1-2
CASRPGLNTEAFF | TGTGCCAGCAGACCAGGGCTGAACACTGAAGCTTTCTTT | NA | TRBV2 | NA | TRBJ1-1
CASSWAGDTGELFF | TGTGCCAGCAGCTGGGCCGGGGACACCGGGGAGCTGTTTTTT | NA | TRBV9 | NA | TRBJ2-2
CSGTFYTEAFF | TGCAGCGGGACATTCTACACTGAAGCTTTCTTT | once | TRBV29-1 | NA | TRBJ1-1
CASSLGQLTRDTQYF | TGTGCCAGCAGCTTAGGGCAGTTGACTAGGGATACGCAGTATTTT | NA | TRBV7-3 | NA | TRBJ2-3
CASSLYLSGGYTF | TGTGCCAGCAGCTTATACCTTTCTGGCGGCTACACCTTC | few | TRBV7-2 | NA | TRBJ1-2
CASSTYTEAFF | TGTGCCAGCAGTACATACACTGAAGCTTTCTTT | once | TRBV28 | NA | TRBJ1-1
CATQGLWGLEGSYEQYF | TGTGCCACCCAGGGTCTTTGGGGACTAGAAGGATCCTACGAGCAGTACTTC | NA | TRBV28 | TRBD2 | TRBJ2-7
CASSEDWGTEAFF | TGTGCCAGCAGTGAAGATTGGGGGACAGAAGCTTTCTTT | NA | TRBV2 | NA | TRBJ1-1
CSAYNYYGYTF | TGCAGTGCCTATAATTACTATGGCTACACCTTC | once | TRBV20-1 | NA | TRBJ1-2
CASSTPWAAGGYTF | TGTGCCAGCAGTACCCCATGGGCAGCCGGAGGCTACACCTTC | NA | TRBV28 | NA | TRBJ1-2
CASSLGQAGNTIYF | TGTGCCAGCAGCCTGGGACAGGCTGGAAACACCATATATTTT | few | TRBV28 | TRBD1 | TRBJ1-3
CASSIVETQYF | TGTGCCAGTAGTATAGTGGAGACCCAGTACTTC | few | TRBV19 | NA | TRBJ2-5
CATSRDLWTGGYEQYF | TGTGCCACCAGCAGAGATCTCTGGACAGGGGGCTACGAGCAGTACTTC | few | TRBV15 | TRBD1 | TRBJ2-7
CASSRLAGGRYNEQFF | TGTGCCAGCAGCAGACTAGCGGGAGGACGGTACAATGAGCAGTTCTTC | NA | TRBV7-2 | TRBD2 | TRBJ2-1
CASSLAQQETQYF | TGCGCCAGCAGCTTGGCTCAGCAAGAGACCCAGTACTTC | NA | TRBV5-1 | NA | TRBJ2-5
CASSLVLAGGQETQYF | TGTGCCAGCAGCTTGGTTTTAGCGGGAGGCCAAGAGACCCAGTACTTC | NA | TRBV5-1 | TRBD2 | TRBJ2-5
CASSRDSNTEAFF | TGTGCCAGTAGTCGGGACAGCAACACTGAAGCTTTCTTT | NA | TRBV19 | TRBD1 | TRBJ1-1
CASSLKLAVNTGELFF | TGTGCCAGCAGCTTAAAACTAGCGGTGAACACCGGGGAGCTGTTTTTT | NA | TRBV7-2 | TRBD2 | TRBJ2-2
CASRTQGDYGYTF | TGTGCCAGCCGGACGCAGGGCGACTATGGCTACACCTTC | once | TRBV5-4 | NA | TRBJ1-2
CASSLAGQGDTGELFF | TGCGCCAGCAGCTTGGCCGGACAGGGGGACACCGGGGAGCTGTTTTTT | NA | TRBV5-1 | TRBD1 | TRBJ2-2
CASSSRDRERGNQPQHF | TGCGCCAGCAGCTCACGGGACAGGGAAAGGGGCAATCAGCCCCAGCATTTT | NA | TRBV5-1 | TRBD1 | TRBJ1-5
CSVAPGLAGNEQFF | TGCAGCGTCGCTCCGGGACTAGCGGGCAATGAGCAGTTCTTC | NA | TRBV29-1 | TRBD2 | TRBJ2-1
CASSLGDSGRQQYF | TGTGCCAGCAGCTTAGGAGACAGTGGGCGGCAGCAGTACTTC | once | TRBV7-9 | NA | TRBJ2-5
CASSTGTSPTYEQYF | TGCGCCAGCAGCACTGGGACTAGCCCTACCTACGAGCAGTACTTC | once | TRBV5-1 | TRBD2 | TRBJ2-7
CARDRDRARYEQYF | TGTGCCAGGGACCGGGACAGGGCGAGGTACGAGCAGTACTTC | NA | TRBV21-1 | NA | TRBJ2-7